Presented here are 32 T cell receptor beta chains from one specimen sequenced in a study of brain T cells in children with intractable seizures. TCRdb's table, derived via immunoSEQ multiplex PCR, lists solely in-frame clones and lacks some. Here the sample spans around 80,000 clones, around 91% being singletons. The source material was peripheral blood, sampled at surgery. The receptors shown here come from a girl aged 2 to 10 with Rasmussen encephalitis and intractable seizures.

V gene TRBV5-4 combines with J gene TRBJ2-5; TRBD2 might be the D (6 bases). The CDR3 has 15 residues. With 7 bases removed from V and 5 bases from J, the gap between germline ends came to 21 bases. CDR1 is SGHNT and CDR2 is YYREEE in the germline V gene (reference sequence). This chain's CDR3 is CASYLRPGAGETQYF. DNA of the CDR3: TGTGCCAGCTACCTGAGACCGGGAGCAGGGGAGACCCAGTACTTC.

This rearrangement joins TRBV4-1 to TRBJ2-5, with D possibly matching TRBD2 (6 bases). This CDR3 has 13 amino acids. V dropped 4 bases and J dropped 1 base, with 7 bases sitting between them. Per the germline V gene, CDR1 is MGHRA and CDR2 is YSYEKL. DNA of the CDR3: TGCGCCAGCAGCCGGGGGGTCCAAGAGACCCAGTACTTC. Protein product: CASSRGVQETQYF.

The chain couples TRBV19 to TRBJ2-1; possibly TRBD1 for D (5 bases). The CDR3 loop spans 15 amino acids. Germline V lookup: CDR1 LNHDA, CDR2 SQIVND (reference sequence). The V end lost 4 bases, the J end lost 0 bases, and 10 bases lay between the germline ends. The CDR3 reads CASSTSGSSYNEQFF. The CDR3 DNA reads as TGTGCCAGTAGTACCTCAGGGTCCTCCTACAATGAGCAGTTCTTC.

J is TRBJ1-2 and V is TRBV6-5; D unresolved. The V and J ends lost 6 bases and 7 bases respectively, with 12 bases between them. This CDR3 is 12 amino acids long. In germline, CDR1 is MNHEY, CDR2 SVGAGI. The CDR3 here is CASSGIWGGYTF. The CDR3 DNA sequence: TGTGCCAGCAGCGGGATTTGGGGTGGCTACACCTTC.

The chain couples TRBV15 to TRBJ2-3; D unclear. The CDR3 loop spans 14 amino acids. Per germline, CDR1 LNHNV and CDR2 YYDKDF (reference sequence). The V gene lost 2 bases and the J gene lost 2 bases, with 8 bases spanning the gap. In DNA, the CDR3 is TGTGCCACCAGCAGACAGACGTACACAGATACGCAGTATTTT. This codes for CATSRQTYTDTQYF.

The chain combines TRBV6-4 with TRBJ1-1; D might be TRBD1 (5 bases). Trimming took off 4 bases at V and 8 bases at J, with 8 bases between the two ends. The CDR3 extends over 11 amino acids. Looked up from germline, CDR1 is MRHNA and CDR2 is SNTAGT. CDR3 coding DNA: TGTGCCAGCAGTGCCTCAGGGGAAGCTTTCTTT. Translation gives CASSASGEAFF.

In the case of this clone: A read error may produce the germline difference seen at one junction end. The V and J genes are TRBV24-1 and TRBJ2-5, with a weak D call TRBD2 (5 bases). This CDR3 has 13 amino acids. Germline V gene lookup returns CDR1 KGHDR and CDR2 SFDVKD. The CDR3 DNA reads TGCGCCACCAGTGATTGGGGAGAGGAGACCCAGTACTTC. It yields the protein CATSDWGEETQYF.

The CDR3 region has the DNA TGTGCCAGCAGCCAAGAGGTGGGACTAGCGGAAACCTACAATGAGCAGTTCTTC. The encoded protein is CASSQEVGLAETYNEQFF. The chain links TRBV3-1 (or the pseudogene TRBV3-2) to TRBJ2-1; TRBD2 agrees at 11 bases. Germline CDR1 is LGHDT and CDR2 is YNNKEL (reference sequence). The CDR3 covers 18 residues. V shed 0 bases and J 2 bases; nucleotides not matched to a gene: 6.

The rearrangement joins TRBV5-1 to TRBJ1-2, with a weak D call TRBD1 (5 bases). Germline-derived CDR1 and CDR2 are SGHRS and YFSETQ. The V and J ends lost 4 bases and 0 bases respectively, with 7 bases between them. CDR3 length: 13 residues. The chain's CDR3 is CASSDRSNYGYTF. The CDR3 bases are TGCGCCAGCAGCGACAGATCTAACTATGGCTACACCTTC.

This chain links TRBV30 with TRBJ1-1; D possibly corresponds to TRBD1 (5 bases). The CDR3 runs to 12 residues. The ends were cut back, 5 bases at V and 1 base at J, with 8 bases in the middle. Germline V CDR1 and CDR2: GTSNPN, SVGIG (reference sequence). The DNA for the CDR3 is TGTGCCTGGGACAGAACGAACACTGAAGCTTTCTTT. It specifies CAWDRTNTEAFF.

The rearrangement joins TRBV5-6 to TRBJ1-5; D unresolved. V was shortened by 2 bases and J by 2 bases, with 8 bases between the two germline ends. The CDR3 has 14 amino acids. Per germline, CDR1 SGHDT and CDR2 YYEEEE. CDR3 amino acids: CASSFSTGNQPQHF. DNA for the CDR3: TGTGCCAGCAGCTTTAGTACAGGCAATCAGCCCCAGCATTTT.

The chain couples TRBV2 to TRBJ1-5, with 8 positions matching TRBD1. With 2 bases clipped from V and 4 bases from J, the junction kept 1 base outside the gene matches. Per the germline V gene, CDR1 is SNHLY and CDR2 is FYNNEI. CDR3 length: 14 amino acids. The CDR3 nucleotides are TGTGCCAGCAGTGAACAGGGGGCTAATCAGCCCCAGCATTTT. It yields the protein CASSEQGANQPQHF.

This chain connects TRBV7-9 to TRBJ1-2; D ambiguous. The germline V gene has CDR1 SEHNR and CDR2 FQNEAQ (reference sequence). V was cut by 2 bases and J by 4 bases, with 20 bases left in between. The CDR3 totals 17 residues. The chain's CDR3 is CASSLPYHRADTYGYTF. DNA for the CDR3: TGTGCCAGCAGCTTACCTTACCACAGAGCCGATACCTATGGCTACACCTTC.

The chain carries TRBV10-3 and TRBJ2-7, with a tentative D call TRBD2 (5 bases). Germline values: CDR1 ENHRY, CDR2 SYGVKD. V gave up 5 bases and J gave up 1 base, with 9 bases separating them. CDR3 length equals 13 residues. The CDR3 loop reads CAISSQRSYEQYF. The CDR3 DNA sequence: TGTGCCATCAGTTCCCAGCGGTCCTACGAGCAGTACTTC.

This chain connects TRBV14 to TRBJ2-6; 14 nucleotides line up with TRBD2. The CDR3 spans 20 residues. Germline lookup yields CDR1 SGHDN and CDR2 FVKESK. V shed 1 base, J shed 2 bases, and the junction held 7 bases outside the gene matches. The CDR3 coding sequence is TGTGCCAGCAGCCAAGCTCTGACTAGCGGGAGGGGTGCTGGGGCCAACGTCCTGACTTTC. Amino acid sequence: CASSQALTSGRGAGANVLTF.

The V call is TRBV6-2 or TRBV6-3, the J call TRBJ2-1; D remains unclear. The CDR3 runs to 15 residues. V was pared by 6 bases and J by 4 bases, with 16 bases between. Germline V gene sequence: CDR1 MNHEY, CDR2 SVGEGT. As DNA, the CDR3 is TGTGCCAGCAGCGACGGCGTCGGCCTATACAATGAGCAGTTCTTC. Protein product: CASSDGVGLYNEQFF.

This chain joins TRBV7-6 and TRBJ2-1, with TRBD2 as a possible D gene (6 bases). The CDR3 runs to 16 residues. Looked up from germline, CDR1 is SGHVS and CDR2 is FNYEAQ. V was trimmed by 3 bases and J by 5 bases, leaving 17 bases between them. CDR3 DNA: TGTGCCAGCAGCTTGGAGGGGTCAGCGGGTAACAATGAGCAGTTCTTC. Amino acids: CASSLEGSAGNNEQFF.

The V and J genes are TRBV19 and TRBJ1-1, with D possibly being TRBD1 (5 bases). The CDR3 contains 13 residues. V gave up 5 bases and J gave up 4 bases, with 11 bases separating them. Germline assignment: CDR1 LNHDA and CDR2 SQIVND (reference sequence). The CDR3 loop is CASSLGRATEAFF. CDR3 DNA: TGTGCCAGTAGTCTAGGCAGGGCCACTGAAGCTTTCTTT.

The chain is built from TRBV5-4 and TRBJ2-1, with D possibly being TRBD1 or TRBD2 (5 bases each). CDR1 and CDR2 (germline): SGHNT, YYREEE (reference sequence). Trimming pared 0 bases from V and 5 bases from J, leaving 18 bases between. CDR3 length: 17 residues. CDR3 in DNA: TGTGCCAGCAGCTTGGCCCTAACCGCTCCGGGACACAATGAGCAGTTCTTC. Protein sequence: CASSLALTAPGHNEQFF.

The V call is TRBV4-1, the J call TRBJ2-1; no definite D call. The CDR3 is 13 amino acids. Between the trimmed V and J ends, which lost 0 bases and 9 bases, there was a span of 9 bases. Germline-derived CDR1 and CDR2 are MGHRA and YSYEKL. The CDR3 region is CASSQEKGIEQFF. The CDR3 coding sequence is TGCGCCAGCAGCCAAGAAAAAGGGATTGAGCAGTTCTTC.

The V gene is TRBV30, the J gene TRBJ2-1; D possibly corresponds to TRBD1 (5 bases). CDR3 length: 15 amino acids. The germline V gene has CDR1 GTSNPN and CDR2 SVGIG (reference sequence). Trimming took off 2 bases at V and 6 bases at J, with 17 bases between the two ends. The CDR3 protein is CAWSSKQARPNEQFF. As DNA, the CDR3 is TGTGCCTGGAGTAGTAAACAGGCTCGACCCAATGAGCAGTTCTTC.

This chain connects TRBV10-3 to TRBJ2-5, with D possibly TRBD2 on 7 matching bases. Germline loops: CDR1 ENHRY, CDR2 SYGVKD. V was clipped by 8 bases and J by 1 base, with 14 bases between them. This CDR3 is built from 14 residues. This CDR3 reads CAIGGGGGQETQYF. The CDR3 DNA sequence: TGTGCCATCGGCGGAGGGGGGGGCCAAGAGACCCAGTACTTC.

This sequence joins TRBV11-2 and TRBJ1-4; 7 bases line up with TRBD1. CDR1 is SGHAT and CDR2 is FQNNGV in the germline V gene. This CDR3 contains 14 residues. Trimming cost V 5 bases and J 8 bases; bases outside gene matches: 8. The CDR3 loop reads CASSLQGLGEKLFF. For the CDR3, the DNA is TGTGCCAGCAGCCTACAGGGGCTTGGGGAAAAACTGTTTTTT.

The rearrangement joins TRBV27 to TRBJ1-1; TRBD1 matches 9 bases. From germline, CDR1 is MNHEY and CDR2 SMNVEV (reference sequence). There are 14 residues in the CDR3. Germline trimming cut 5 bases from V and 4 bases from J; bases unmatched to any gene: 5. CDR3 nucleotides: TGTGCCAGCAGTCCGACGACAGGGGGCACTGAAGCTTTCTTT. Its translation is CASSPTTGGTEAFF.

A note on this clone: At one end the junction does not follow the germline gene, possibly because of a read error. The CDR3 nucleotides read TGTGCCAGCAGGCTTAGAAACACCGTATATTTT. This sequence encodes CASRLRNTVYF. The chain carries TRBV6-6 and TRBJ1-3, with D unresolved. The CDR3 runs 11 residues. Germline V gene data show CDR1 as MNHNY and CDR2 as SVGAGI (reference sequence).

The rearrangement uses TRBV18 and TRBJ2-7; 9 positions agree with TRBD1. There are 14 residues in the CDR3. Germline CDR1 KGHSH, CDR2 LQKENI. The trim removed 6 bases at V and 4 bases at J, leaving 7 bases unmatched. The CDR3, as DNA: TGTGCCAGCTCCCCGGACAGGGGCGCTTACGAGCAGTACTTC. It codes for CASSPDRGAYEQYF.

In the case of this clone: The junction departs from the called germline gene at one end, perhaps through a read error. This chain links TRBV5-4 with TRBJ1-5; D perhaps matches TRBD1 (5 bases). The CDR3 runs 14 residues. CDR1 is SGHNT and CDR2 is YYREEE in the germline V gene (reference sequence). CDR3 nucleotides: TGTGCCAGCAGTTTGGGACCTAGCAATCAGCCCCAGCATTTT. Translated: CASSLGPSNQPQHF.

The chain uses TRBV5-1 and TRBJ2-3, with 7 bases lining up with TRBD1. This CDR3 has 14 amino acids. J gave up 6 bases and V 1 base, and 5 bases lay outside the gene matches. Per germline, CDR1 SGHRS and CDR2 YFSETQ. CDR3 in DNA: TGCGCCAGCAGCTTGTATGGGACAGACGATACGCAGTATTTT. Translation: CASSLYGTDDTQYF. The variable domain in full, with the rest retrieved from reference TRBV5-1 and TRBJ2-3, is KAGVTQTPRYLIKTRGQQVTLSCSPISGHRSVSWYQQTPGQGLQFLFEYFSETQRNKGNFPGRFSGRQFSNSRSEMNVSTLELGDSALYLCASSLYGTDDTQYFGPGTRLTVL.

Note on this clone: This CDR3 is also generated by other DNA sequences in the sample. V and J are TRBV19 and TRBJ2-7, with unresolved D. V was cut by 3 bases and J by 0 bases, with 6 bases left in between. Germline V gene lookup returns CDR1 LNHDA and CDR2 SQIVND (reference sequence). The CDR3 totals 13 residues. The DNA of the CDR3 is TGTGCCAGTAGTATTACGGGCTCCTACGAGCAGTACTTC. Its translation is CASSITGSYEQYF.

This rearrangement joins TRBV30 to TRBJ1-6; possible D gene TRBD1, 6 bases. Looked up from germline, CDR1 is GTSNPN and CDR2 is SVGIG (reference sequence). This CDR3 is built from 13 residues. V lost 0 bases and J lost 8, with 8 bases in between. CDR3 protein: CAWSVNRDSPLHF. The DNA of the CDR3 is TGTGCCTGGAGTGTAAACAGGGATTCACCCCTCCACTTT. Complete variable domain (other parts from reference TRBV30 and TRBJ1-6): SQTIHQWPATLVQPVGSPLSLECTVEGTSNPNLYWYRQAAGRGLQLLFYSVGIGQISSEVPQNLSASRPQDRQFILSSKKLLLSDSGFYLCAWSVNRDSPLHFGNGTRLTVT.

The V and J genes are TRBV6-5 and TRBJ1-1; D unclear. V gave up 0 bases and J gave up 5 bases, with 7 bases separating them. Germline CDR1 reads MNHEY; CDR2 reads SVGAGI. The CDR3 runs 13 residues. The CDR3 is CASSYSLGTEAFF. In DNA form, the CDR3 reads TGTGCCAGCAGTTACTCGCTGGGTACTGAAGCTTTCTTT.

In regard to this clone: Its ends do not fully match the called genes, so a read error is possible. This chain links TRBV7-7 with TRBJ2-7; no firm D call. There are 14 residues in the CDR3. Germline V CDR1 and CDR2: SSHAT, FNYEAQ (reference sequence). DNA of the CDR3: TGTGCTAGCAGCCCTACTCTAAAAACCTACGAGCAGTACTTC. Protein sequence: CASSPTLKTYEQYF. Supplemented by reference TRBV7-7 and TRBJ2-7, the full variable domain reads GAGVSQSPRYKVTKRGQDVTLRCDPISSHATLYWYQQALGQGPEFLTYFNYEAQPDKSGLPSDRFSAERPEGSISTLTIQRTEQRDSAMYRCASSPTLKTYEQYFGPGTRLTVT.